The clone carrying this TCR beta chain came up a few times. Its target is unknown. This sample includes further DNA sequences coding for the same CDR3. V lost 0 bases to trimming and J lost 4 bases; unmatched junction nucleotides: 11. Per germline, CDR1 GTSNPN and CDR2 SVGIG (reference sequence). CDR3 length equals 16 residues. Unsorted PBMC samples were amplified in replicate PCRs containing roughly 290 ng DNA, tens of thousands of T cell genomes. TCRdb's copy holds only in-frame clones and misses some; the assay was immunoSEQ multiplex PCR. The sample yields about 460,000 clones, 60% to 80% seen once. The record originates from a study of shared clonotypes between healthy human individuals. Study-wide points: Investigators expected sequencing depth to affect clonotype sharing among donors.

Roughly 92 million PBMCs were counted before genomic DNA extraction. Sequenced material: PBMCs. The origin of this receptor is a woman aged 40 to 50 in good health. Some clones in this sample may be carry-over from other donors' samples. This chain connects TRBV30 to TRBJ2-5; TRBD2 matches at 7 bases. Here the CDR3 reads CAWSVGGRASGETQYF. The CDR3 DNA sequence: TGTGCCTGGAGTGTTGGGGGGAGGGCCTCGGGAGAGACCCAGTACTTC.